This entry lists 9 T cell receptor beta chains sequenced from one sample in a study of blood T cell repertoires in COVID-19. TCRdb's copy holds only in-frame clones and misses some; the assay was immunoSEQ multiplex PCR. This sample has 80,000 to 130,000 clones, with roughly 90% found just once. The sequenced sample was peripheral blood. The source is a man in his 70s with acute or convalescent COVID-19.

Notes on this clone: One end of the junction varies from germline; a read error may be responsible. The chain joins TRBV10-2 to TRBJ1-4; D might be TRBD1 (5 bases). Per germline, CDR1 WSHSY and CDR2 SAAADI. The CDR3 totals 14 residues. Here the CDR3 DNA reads TGCGCCAGCACTGAGGGGAGCACTAATGAAAAACTGTTTTTT. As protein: CASTEGSTNEKLFF.

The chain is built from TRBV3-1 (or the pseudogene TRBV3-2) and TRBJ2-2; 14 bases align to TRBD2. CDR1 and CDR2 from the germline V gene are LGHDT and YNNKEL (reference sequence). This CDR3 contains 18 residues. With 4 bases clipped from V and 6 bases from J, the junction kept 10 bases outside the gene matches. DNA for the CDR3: TGTGCCAGCAGCCGCCCAGATACGACTAGCGGGGGGGCCGGGGAGCTGTTTTTT. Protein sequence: CASSRPDTTSGGAGELFF.

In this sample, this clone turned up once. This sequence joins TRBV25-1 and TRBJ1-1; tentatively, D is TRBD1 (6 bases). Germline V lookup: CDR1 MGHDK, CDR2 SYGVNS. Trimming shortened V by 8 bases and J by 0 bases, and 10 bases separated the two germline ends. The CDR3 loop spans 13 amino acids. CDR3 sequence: CASSGTLNTEAFF. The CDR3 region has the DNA TGTGCCAGCTCAGGGACACTGAACACTGAAGCTTTCTTT. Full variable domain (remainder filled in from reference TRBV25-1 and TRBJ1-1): EADIYQTPRYLVIGTGKKITLECSQTMGHDKMYWYQQDPGMELHLIHYSYGVNSTEKGDLSSESTVSRIRTEHFPLTLESARPSHTSQYLCASSGTLNTEAFFGQGTRLTVV.

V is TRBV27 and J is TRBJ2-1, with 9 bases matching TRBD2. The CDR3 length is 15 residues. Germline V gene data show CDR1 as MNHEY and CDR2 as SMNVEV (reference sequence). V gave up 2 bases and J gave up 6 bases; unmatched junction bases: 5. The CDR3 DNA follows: TGTGCCAGCAGTTTAGGGCTAGCGGGATTCAATGAGCAGTTCTTC. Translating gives CASSLGLAGFNEQFF.

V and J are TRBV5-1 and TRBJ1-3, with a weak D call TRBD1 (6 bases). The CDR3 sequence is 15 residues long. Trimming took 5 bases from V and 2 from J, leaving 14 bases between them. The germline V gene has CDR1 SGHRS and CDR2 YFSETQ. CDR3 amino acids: CASSRRGGPGNTIYF. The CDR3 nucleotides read TGCGCCAGCAGTAGGAGGGGGGGCCCTGGAAACACCATATATTTT.

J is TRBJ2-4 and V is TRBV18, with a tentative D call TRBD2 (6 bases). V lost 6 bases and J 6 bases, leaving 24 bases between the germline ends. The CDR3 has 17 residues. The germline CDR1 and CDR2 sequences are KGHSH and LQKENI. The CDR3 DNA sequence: TGTGCCAGCTCCCCCGAACCCGCGGGGACCTATAGAAACATTCAGTACTTC. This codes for CASSPEPAGTYRNIQYF.

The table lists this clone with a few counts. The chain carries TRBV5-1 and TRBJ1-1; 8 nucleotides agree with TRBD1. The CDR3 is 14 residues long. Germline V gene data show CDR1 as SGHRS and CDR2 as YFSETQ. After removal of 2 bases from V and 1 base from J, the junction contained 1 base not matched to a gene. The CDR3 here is CASSFGQGNTEAFF. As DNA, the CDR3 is TGCGCCAGCAGCTTCGGACAGGGGAACACTGAAGCTTTCTTT.

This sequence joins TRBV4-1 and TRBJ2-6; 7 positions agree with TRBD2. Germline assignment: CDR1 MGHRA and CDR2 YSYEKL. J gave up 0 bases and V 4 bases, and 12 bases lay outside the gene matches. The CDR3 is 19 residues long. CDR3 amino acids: CASSRAEGRARSGANVLTF. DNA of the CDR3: TGCGCCAGCAGCCGAGCGGAGGGGAGGGCCCGCTCTGGGGCCAACGTCCTGACTTTC.

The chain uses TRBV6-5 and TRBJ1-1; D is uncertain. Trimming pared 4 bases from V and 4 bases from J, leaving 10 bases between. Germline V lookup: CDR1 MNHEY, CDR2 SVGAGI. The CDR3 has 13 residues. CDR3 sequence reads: CASSFAGSTEAFF. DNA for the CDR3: TGTGCCAGCAGTTTCGCGGGGAGCACTGAAGCTTTCTTT.